These T cell receptor beta chains were read from a single sample in a study of T-cell reconstitution after alpha-beta-depleted transplantation in children. Each CDR3 protein gets one entry after TCRdb re-called the PCR reads with MiXCR. The repertoire holds a few hundred thousand distinct CDR3 sequences, with roughly a tenth as singletons. Sequenced material: PBMCs, taken before TCRalphabeta/CD19-depleted stem cell transplant. These receptors were taken from a boy less than two years old with acute myeloid leukemia, due to receive a stem cell transplant. Both conserved end residues are trimmed from each CDR3. Some rows mark clone size as missing; the rest say once, few, many or name a class of expanded clone.

V gene	clone size	J gene	CDR3 protein
TRBV4-3	many	TRBJ2-3	ASSQDRAGNVGLTDTQY
TRBV4-3	many	TRBJ2-6	ASSQDARGSGANVLT
TRBV27	many	TRBJ2-1	ASSATGNEQF
TRBV28	many	TRBJ1-2	ASSPLNRGEGYGYT
TRBV7-2	-	TRBJ2-7	ASSPPTVRYEQY
TRBV15	-	TRBJ2-7	ATSRDTPREQY
TRBV7-8	many	TRBJ2-5	ASSLVVGTRGETQY
TRBV4-3	many	TRBJ2-5	ASSQDAAPGLKETQY
TRBV11-2	many	TRBJ2-7	ASSLWTGGDYEQY
TRBV28	few	TRBJ2-3	ASRTPGVGASGNPTDTQY
TRBV28	many	TRBJ2-3	ASSFGQGAITDTQY
TRBV7-2	many	TRBJ2-7	ASSLVVGLAASYEQY
TRBV12-3/TRBV12-4	many	TRBJ2-7	ASRTGTGAYEQY
TRBV28	many	TRBJ2-5	ASSSSRTDQETQY
TRBV11-2	many	TRBJ1-2	ASSLRGLYYGYT
TRBV9	few	TRBJ2-1	ASSVSGSAVNEQF
TRBV5-4	few	TRBJ2-5	ASSLDWVQGTQETQY
TRBV20-1	once	TRBJ2-6	SARDGGYGANVLT
TRBV11-2	many	TRBJ2-1	ASSFQGDHEQF
TRBV28	many	TRBJ1-1	ASSPWTGRNTEAF
TRBV12-5	-	TRBJ1-2	ASGLLPGNYGYT
TRBV4-1	many	TRBJ2-1	ASSQGPEGYNEQF
TRBV7-2	many	TRBJ2-7	ASSLGGVTYEQY